This entry features one T cell receptor beta chain sequence. Its matching antigen is unknown. The data were taken from a study of CD8 T cells in ankylosing spondylitis. TCRdb called the 5' RACE reads again in MiXCR, with one record for every CDR3 protein. The sample lists about 240,000 distinct CDR3 sequences; 7.5% to 9% were seen once. Per germline, CDR1 SGHRS and CDR2 YFSETQ. J gave up 2 bases and V 3 bases, and 6 bases lay outside the gene matches. The CDR3 extends over 15 amino acids. Study-level findings and limits: Disease-linked clones, CD8+, were relatively rare in peripheral blood. Matched ankylosing spondylitis synovial fluid reportedly contained a significantly enriched population of disease-linked clones. The study identified a TCR beta motif of under ten highly homologous variants that appeared characteristic of ankylosing spondylitis blood.

This receptor was identified in a male donor with ankylosing spondylitis or in good health (not recorded which). Specimen: blood, either unsorted or a sorted T cell fraction (not recorded which). V is TRBV5-1 and J is TRBJ1-2; 8 bases fit TRBD1. The CDR3 nucleotides read TGCGCCAGCAGCTCCTGGACAGGGAACAACTATGGCTACACCTTC. Translating it yields CASSSWTGNNYGYTF.